This T cell receptor (beta chain) came from a study of blood T cell repertoires in COVID-19. In this sample, this clone turned up once. CDR1 LGHNA and CDR2 YSLEER come from the germline V gene. V shed 1 base and J 4 bases; nucleotides not matched to a gene: 11. The CDR3 totals 18 residues. Assay used: immunoSEQ multiplex PCR; TCRdb lists only in-frame clones, some missing. The sample lists about 230,000 clones; 85% to 90% were seen once. Specimen: peripheral blood. The rearrangement links TRBV4-3 to TRBJ2-3; TRBD2 agrees at 10 bases. This receptor was taken from a young man with COVID-19, enrolled during active disease. The CDR3 sequence: CASSQGPGAGGVADTQYF. In nucleotides, the CDR3 is TGCGCCAGCAGCCAAGGCCCTGGAGCGGGGGGGGTAGCAGATACGCAGTATTTT.